A single sample is the source of the 24 T cell receptor beta chains below, sequenced in a study of cytomegalovirus exposure and HLA in healthy donors. Primers included in the PCR were 60 Vbeta and 13 Jbeta primers. TCRdb keeps only in-frame clones here, not all; method: immunoSEQ multiplex PCR. The repertoire holds around 230,000 clones, with around 78% as singletons. Source material: PBMCs. The receptor set was obtained from a boy aged 5 to 17 in good health and CMV-seronegative.

The gene calls are TRBV14 and TRBJ1-1; maybe TRBD1 (6 bases). The CDR3 length is 13 residues. V lost 4 bases and J 4 bases, leaving 10 bases between the germline ends. Germline CDR1 and CDR2: SGHDN and FVKESK. CDR3 nucleotide sequence: TGTGCCAGCAGCCGAACAGGGAGCACTGAAGCTTTCTTT. As protein: CASSRTGSTEAFF.

This clone was counted a single time. The genes are TRBV5-6 and TRBJ1-2; perhaps TRBD1 as D (6 bases). Germline CDR1 is SGHDT and CDR2 is YYEEEE. V lost 5 bases, J lost 8 bases, and 16 bases lay in between. The CDR3 runs 13 residues. Here the CDR3 DNA reads TGTGCCAGCAGTCTCGACAGAGGGGGAGGCTACACCTTC. The encoded protein is CASSLDRGGGYTF.

The chain carries TRBV5-1 and TRBJ1-5, with D tentatively TRBD1 (6 bases). Germline-derived CDR1 and CDR2 are SGHRS and YFSETQ. The CDR3 is 17 residues long. Trimming removed 4 bases at V and 5 bases at J, with 22 bases between. The CDR3 spells CASSPGSLQGRDQPQHF. In nucleotides, the CDR3 is TGCGCCAGCAGCCCAGGAAGCTTACAGGGAAGGGATCAGCCCCAGCATTTT.

V is TRBV28 and J is TRBJ1-6; D remains ambiguous. V lost 1 base and J 9 bases, leaving 10 bases between the germline ends. Germline V gene data show CDR1 as MDHEN and CDR2 as SYDVKM. The CDR3 totals 14 residues. CDR3 DNA sequence: TGTGCCAGCAGTTTATCCGTCACACGTTCACCCCTCCACTTT. Translation gives CASSLSVTRSPLHF.

A few counts support this clone. The rearrangement uses TRBV5-1 and TRBJ1-2, with TRBD1 matching 10 bases. The CDR3 consists of 13 residues. V gave up 2 bases and J gave up 10 bases; unmatched junction bases: 5. The germline CDR1 and CDR2 sequences are SGHRS and YFSETQ. CDR3 DNA sequence: TGCGCCAGCAGCTTCCTAGGACAGGGGGACTACACCTTC. As protein: CASSFLGQGDYTF. Complete variable domain (other parts from reference TRBV5-1 and TRBJ1-2): KAGVTQTPRYLIKTRGQQVTLSCSPISGHRSVSWYQQTPGQGLQFLFEYFSETQRNKGNFPGRFSGRQFSNSRSEMNVSTLELGDSALYLCASSFLGQGDYTFGSGTRLTVV.

The CDR3, as DNA: TGTGCCAGCAGTACCCTTCCGGGGGTCGGCTCCTACGAGCAGTACTTC. Protein product: CASSTLPGVGSYEQYF. The chain uses TRBV27 and TRBJ2-7; D is possibly TRBD2 (6 bases). This CDR3 contains 16 residues. Trimming took off 5 bases at V and 0 bases at J, with 17 bases between the two ends. In germline, CDR1 is MNHEY, CDR2 SMNVEV (reference sequence).

In this sample, this clone turned up once. This chain joins TRBV15 and TRBJ1-2; D remains ambiguous. Germline V lookup: CDR1 LNHNV, CDR2 YYDKDF (reference sequence). This CDR3 is built from 12 residues. V was cut by 0 bases and J by 8 bases, with 7 bases left in between. The CDR3 sequence is CATSRDGRGYTF. CDR3 sequence (DNA): TGTGCCACCAGCAGAGATGGCCGCGGCTACACCTTC.

The chain uses TRBV27 and TRBJ2-1; TRBD1 aligns across 7 bases. The CDR3 extends over 16 amino acids. J lost 7 bases, V lost 0 bases, and 9 bases had no gene match. Germline values: CDR1 MNHEY, CDR2 SMNVEV (reference sequence). CDR3 protein: CASSLSGGVFRNEQFF. The CDR3 nucleotides are TGTGCCAGCAGTTTATCAGGGGGCGTCTTCAGAAATGAGCAGTTCTTC.

J is TRBJ2-1 and V is TRBV27; D perhaps matches TRBD2 (5 bases). CDR3 size: 16 residues. The V gene lost 1 base and the J gene lost 7 bases, with 17 bases spanning the gap. Germline V CDR1 and CDR2: MNHEY, SMNVEV (reference sequence). CDR3 coding DNA: TGTGCCAGCAGTTTATTAGGAGGCGACCGCTGGAATGAGCAGTTCTTC. It yields the protein CASSLLGGDRWNEQFF.

The rearrangement links TRBV11-2 to TRBJ2-7; maybe TRBD1 (6 bases). The V gene lost 0 bases and the J gene lost 2 bases, with 11 bases spanning the gap. CDR1 SGHAT and CDR2 FQNNGV come from the germline V gene. This CDR3 is 15 amino acids long. The CDR3 coding sequence is TGTGCCAGCAGCTTAGAGGGCAGGGGAACCTACGAGCAGTACTTC. Translated, it gives CASSLEGRGTYEQYF.

V and J are TRBV2 and TRBJ2-7; TRBD1 aligns across 7 bases. The CDR3 length is 13 residues. The V gene's germline CDR1 is SNHLY and CDR2 FYNNEI. The J segment lost 3 bases and the V segment lost 4 bases, leaving 3 bases of the junction unmatched. CDR3 sequence (DNA): TGTGCCAGCAGTGGACAGGGTAACTACGAGCAGTACTTC. Its protein product is CASSGQGNYEQYF.

Only a few counts were recorded for this clone. This sequence joins TRBV30 and TRBJ2-3; 8 bases fit TRBD1. After removal of 3 bases from V and 3 bases from J, the junction contained 5 bases not matched to a gene. Germline CDR1 is GTSNPN and CDR2 is SVGIG (reference sequence). The CDR3 contains 14 residues. In DNA, the CDR3 is TGTGCCTGGAGGCAGGGGGCAGGGACAGATACGCAGTATTTT. This codes for CAWRQGAGTDTQYF.

The gene calls are TRBV2 and TRBJ2-7; no reliable D call. V was clipped by 4 bases and J by 5 bases, with 3 bases between them. The CDR3 has 10 residues. Germline lookup yields CDR1 SNHLY and CDR2 FYNNEI. CDR3: CASSVNEQYF. The DNA of the CDR3 is TGTGCCAGCAGTGTCAACGAGCAGTACTTC. Looking up the rest from reference TRBV2 and TRBJ2-7 gives the full variable domain: EPEVTQTPSHQVTQMGQEVILRCVPISNHLYFYWYRQILGQKVEFLVSFYNNEISEKSEIFDDQFSVERPDGSNFTLKIRSTKLEDSAMYFCASSVNEQYFGPGTRLTVT.

This clone was counted a single time. CDR3 in amino acids: CASSPGGAGLKQPQHF. CDR3 DNA: TGTGCCAGCAGCCCGGGGGGGGCGGGACTCAAACAGCCCCAGCATTTT. This chain uses TRBV7-2 with TRBJ1-5, with D tentatively TRBD1 (6 bases). Germline CDR1 and CDR2: SGHTA and FQGNSA. With 5 bases removed from V and 7 bases from J, the gap between germline ends came to 21 bases. The CDR3 spans 16 residues.

This clone appeared a few times. The V gene is TRBV4-2, the J gene TRBJ1-2; 7 bases match TRBD1. Germline V gives CDR1 LGHNA, CDR2 YNFKEQ. J was trimmed by 4 bases and V by 1 base; bases with no gene match: 0. The CDR3 totals 13 residues. CDR3 nucleotide sequence: TGTGCCAGCAGCCAAGGACAGGGCTATGGCTACACCTTC. Residues: CASSQGQGYGYTF.

The rearrangement uses TRBV6-4 and TRBJ1-1; a possible D gene is TRBD1 (6 bases). V lost 9 bases to trimming and J lost 8 bases, with 13 bases between them. This CDR3 has 11 residues. Germline V gives CDR1 MRHNA, CDR2 SNTAGT. The CDR3 region has the DNA TGTGCCAGTCCAACAGGGCGCGAAGCTTTCTTT. Translating it yields CASPTGREAFF.

This clone occurred a few times. The genes are TRBV9 and TRBJ2-1, with D possibly TRBD2 on 7 matching bases. V lost 5 bases and J lost 4, with 25 bases in between. From germline, CDR1 is SGDLS and CDR2 YYNGEE. The CDR3 spans 18 residues. The CDR3 DNA follows: TGTGCCAGCAGTCCTCGGTCCGGGGGGCAACCCTCGTACAATGAGCAGTTCTTC. This sequence encodes CASSPRSGGQPSYNEQFF.

The chain has TRBV18 and TRBJ2-7; possibly TRBD1 for D (6 bases). The CDR3 is 13 amino acids. The germline V and J ends were trimmed by 2 bases and 2 bases, with 7 bases remaining between them. The germline V gene encodes CDR1 KGHSH and CDR2 LQKENI. The CDR3 DNA sequence: TGTGCCAGCTCACCATGGGACACCTACGAGCAGTACTTC. Protein sequence: CASSPWDTYEQYF.

This sequence joins TRBV4-1 and TRBJ1-3, with D maybe TRBD1 (5 bases). The CDR3 loop spans 14 amino acids. CDR1 and CDR2 from the germline V gene are MGHRA and YSYEKL. The ends were cut back, 3 bases at V and 5 bases at J, with 11 bases in the middle. As DNA, the CDR3 is TGCGCCAGCAGCCATCTGACAGAAAGAAACACCATATATTTT. Encoded protein: CASSHLTERNTIYF.

This clone turned up a few times. The chain has TRBV6-5 and TRBJ2-1; 8 positions agree with TRBD1. Trimming removed 6 bases from V and 3 bases from J; junction bases left unmatched: 7. Germline V gene lookup returns CDR1 MNHEY and CDR2 SVGAGI. CDR3 length equals 15 residues. The CDR3 reads CASSHRGYLYNEQFF. CDR3 DNA: TGTGCCAGCAGCCACAGGGGGTACCTCTACAATGAGCAGTTCTTC.

The V call is TRBV25-1, the J call TRBJ2-7; weak D call: TRBD2 (5 bases). Looked up from germline, CDR1 is MGHDK and CDR2 is SYGVNS. The CDR3 loop spans 15 amino acids. The V gene lost 2 bases and the J gene lost 7 bases, with 18 bases spanning the gap. The CDR3 reads CASSERRKAEGEQYF. The DNA for the CDR3 is TGTGCCAGCAGTGAACGGCGGAAGGCTGAGGGAGAGCAGTACTTC.

The V call is TRBV11-2, the J call TRBJ2-2; a possible D gene is TRBD1 (5 bases). CDR1 is SGHAT, CDR2 FQNNGV, per germline. This CDR3 comprises 15 residues. V shed 4 bases and J shed 3 bases, with 12 bases lying between them. The CDR3 DNA sequence: TGTGCCAGCAGCTCCGAGGACATATACACCGGGGAGCTGTTTTTT. Its translation: CASSSEDIYTGELFF.

There are a few counts of this clone. V usage is TRBV10-2 and J usage is TRBJ2-7; TRBD1 matches 9 bases. Germline trimming cut 3 bases from V and 5 bases from J; bases unmatched to any gene: 8. Germline loops: CDR1 WSHSY, CDR2 SAAADI. The CDR3 contains 15 residues. The CDR3 nucleotides are TGCGCCAGCAGTGAAACCGGGACAGGGAGACACGAGCAGTACTTC. Translating it yields CASSETGTGRHEQYF.

The J gene is TRBJ2-1, the V gene TRBV7-9; D is possibly TRBD2 (5 bases). The germline CDR1 and CDR2 sequences are SEHNR and FQNEAQ (reference sequence). This CDR3 is built from 15 residues. V gave up 7 bases and J gave up 6 bases, with 19 bases separating them. The chain's CDR3 is CASTASGGLINEQFF. CDR3 nucleotides: TGTGCCAGCACCGCGAGTGGCGGGTTAATCAATGAGCAGTTCTTC.